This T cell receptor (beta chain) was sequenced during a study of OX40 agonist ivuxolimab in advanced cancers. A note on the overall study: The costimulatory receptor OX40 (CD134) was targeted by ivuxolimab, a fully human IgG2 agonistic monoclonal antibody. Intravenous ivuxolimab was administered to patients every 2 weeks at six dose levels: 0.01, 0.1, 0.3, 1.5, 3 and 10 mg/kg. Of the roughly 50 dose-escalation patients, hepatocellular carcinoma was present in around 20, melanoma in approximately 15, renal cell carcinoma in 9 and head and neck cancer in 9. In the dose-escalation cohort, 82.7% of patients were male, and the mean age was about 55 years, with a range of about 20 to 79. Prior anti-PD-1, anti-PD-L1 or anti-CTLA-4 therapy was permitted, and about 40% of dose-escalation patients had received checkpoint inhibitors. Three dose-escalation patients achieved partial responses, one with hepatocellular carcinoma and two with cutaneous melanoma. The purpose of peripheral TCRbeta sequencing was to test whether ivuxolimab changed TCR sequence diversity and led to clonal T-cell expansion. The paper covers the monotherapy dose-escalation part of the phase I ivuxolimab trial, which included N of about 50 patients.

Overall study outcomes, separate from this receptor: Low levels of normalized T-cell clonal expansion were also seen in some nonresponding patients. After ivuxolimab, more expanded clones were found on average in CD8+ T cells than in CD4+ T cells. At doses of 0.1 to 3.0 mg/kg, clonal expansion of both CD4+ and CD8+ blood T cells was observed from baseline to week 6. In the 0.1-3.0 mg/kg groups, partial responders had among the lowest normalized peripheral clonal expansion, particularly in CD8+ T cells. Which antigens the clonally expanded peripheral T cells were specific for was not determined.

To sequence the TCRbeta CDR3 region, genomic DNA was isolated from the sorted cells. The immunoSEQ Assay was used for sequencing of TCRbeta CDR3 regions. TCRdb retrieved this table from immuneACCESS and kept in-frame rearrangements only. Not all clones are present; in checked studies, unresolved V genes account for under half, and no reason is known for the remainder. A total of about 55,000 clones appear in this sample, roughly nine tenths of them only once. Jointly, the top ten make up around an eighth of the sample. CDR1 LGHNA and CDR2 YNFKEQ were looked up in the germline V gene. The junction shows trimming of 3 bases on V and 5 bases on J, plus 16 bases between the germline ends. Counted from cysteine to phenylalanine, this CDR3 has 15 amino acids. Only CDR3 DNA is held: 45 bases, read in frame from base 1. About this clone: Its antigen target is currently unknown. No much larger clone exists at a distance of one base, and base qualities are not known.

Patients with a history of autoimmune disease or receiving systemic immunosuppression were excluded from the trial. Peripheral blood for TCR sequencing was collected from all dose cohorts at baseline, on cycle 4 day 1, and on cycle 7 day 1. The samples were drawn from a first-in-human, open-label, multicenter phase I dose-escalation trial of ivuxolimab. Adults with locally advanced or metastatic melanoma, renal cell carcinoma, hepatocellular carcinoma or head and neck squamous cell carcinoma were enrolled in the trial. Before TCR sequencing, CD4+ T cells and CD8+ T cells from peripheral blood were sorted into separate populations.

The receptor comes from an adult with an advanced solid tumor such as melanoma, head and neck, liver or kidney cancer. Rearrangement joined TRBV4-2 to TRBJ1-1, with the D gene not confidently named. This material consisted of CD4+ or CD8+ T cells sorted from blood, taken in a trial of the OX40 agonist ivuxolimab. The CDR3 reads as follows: CASSHLGGDLTEAFF. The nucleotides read TGTGCCAGCAGCCACCTGGGCGGGGATCTTACTGAAGCTTTCTTT.